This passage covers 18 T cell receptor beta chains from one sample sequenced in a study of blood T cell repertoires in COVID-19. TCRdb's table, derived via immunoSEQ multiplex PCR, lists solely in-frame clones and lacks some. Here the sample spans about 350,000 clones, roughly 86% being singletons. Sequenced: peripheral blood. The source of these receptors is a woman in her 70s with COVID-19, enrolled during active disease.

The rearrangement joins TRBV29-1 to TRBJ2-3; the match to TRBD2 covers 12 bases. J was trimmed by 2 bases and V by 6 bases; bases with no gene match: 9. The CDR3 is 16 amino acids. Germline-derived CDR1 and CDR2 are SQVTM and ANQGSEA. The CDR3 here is CSVPTSGGTSTDTQYF. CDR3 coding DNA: TGCAGCGTGCCCACTAGCGGGGGGACCTCCACAGATACGCAGTATTTT.

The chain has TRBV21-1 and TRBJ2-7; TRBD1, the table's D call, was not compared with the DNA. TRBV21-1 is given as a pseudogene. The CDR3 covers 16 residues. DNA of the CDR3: TGTGCCAGCAGCAAAGGGGGGACAGGGGGCTCCTACGAGCAGTACTTC. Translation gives CASSKGGTGGSYEQYF.

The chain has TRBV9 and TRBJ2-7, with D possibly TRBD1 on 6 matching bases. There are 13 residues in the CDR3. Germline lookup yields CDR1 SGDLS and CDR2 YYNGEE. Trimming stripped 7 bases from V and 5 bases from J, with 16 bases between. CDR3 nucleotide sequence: TGTGCCAGCTCGGAACAGGGTTCCCACGAGCAGTACTTC. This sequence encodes CASSEQGSHEQYF.

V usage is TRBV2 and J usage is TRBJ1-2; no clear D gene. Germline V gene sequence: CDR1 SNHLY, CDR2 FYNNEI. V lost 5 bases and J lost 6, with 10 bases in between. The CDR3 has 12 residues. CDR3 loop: CASSTSGDGYTF. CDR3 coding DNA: TGTGCCAGCAGTACAAGCGGTGATGGCTACACCTTC.

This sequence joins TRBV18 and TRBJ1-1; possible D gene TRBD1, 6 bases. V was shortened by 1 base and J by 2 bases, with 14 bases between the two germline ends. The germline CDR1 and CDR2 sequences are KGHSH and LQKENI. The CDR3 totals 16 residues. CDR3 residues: CASSPRQAKTNTEAFF. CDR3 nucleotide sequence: TGTGCCAGCTCACCACGACAGGCAAAAACCAACACTGAAGCTTTCTTT.

This CDR3 is CASSPILSTGELFF. For the CDR3, the DNA is TGTGCCAGCAGCCCCATTCTCAGCACCGGGGAGCTGTTTTTT. V gene TRBV9 combines with J gene TRBJ2-2; D not resolved. Looked up from germline, CDR1 is SGDLS and CDR2 is YYNGEE. The CDR3 spans 14 residues. The V end lost 4 bases, the J end lost 4 bases, and 11 bases lay between the germline ends.

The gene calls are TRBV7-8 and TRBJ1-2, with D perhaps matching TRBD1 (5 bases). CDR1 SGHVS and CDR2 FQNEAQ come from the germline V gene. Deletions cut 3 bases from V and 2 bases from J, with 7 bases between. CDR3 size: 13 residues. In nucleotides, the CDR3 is TGTGCCAGCAGCTTCGACAGAAACTATGGCTACACCTTC. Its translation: CASSFDRNYGYTF.

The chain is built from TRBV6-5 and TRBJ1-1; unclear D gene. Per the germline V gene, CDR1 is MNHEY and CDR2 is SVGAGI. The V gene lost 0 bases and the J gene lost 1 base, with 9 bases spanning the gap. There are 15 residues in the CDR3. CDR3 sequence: CASSYSAGKNTEAFF. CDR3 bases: TGTGCCAGCAGTTACTCTGCAGGCAAGAACACTGAAGCTTTCTTT.

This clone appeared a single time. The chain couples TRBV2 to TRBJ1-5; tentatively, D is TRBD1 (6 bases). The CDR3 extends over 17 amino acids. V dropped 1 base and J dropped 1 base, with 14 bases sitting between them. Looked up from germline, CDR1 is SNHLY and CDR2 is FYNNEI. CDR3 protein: CASSEERGGVSNQPQHF. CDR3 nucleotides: TGTGCCAGCAGTGAAGAGAGGGGGGGTGTGAGCAATCAGCCCCAGCATTTT.

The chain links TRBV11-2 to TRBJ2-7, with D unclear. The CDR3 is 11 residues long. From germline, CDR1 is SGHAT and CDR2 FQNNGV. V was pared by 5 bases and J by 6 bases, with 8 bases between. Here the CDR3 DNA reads TGTGCCAGCAGCCTGCAAGCCGAGCAGTACTTC. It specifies CASSLQAEQYF.

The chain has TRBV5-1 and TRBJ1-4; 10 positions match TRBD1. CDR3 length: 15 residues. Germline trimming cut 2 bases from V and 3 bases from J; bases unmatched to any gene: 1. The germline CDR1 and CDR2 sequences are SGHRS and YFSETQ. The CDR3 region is CASSFGQGANEKLFF. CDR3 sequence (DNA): TGCGCCAGCAGCTTCGGACAGGGGGCTAATGAAAAACTGTTTTTT.

Written as DNA, the CDR3 is TGTGCCAGCAGCACCGGGACTAGGACTCAAGAGACCCAGTACTTC. Its protein is CASSTGTRTQETQYF. The chain recombines TRBV7-9 with TRBJ2-5, with 8 bases matching TRBD2. With 5 bases clipped from V and 2 bases from J, the junction kept 7 bases outside the gene matches. CDR3 length: 15 amino acids. Germline assignment: CDR1 SEHNR and CDR2 FQNEAQ (reference sequence).

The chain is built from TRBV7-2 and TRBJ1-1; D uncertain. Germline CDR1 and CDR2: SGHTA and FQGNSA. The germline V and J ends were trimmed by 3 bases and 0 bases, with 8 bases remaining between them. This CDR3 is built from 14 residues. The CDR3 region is CASSFGSMNTEAFF. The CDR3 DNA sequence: TGTGCCAGCAGCTTCGGGTCTATGAACACTGAAGCTTTCTTT.

CDR3 nucleotide sequence: TGTGCCAGCAGTGAGCCAGGGGGAGATAGCACTGAAGCTTTCTTT. Encoded protein: CASSEPGGDSTEAFF. This sequence joins TRBV6-1 and TRBJ1-1, with 7 bases aligning to TRBD1. This CDR3 is 15 amino acids long. Germline V gives CDR1 MNHNS, CDR2 SASEGT. Unmatched junction bases numbered 8, after V lost 3 bases and J lost 4 bases.

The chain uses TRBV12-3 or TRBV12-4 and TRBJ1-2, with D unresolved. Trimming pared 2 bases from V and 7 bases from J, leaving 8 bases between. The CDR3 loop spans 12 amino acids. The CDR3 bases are TGTGCCAGCAGTTTATATGGGCTTGGCTACACCTTC. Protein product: CASSLYGLGYTF.

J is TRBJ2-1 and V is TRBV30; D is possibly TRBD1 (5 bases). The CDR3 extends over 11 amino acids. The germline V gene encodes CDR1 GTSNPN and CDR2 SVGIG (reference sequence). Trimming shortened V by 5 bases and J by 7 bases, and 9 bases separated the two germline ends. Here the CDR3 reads CAWEQVNEQFF. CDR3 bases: TGTGCCTGGGAACAGGTTAATGAGCAGTTCTTC.

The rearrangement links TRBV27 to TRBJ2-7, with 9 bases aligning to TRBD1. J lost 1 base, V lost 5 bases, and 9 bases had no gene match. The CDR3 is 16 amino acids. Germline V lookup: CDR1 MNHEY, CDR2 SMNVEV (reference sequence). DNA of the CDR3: TGTGCCAGCAGTCTGTCCGCGGGACAGGGATCCTACGAGCAGTACTTC. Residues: CASSLSAGQGSYEQYF.

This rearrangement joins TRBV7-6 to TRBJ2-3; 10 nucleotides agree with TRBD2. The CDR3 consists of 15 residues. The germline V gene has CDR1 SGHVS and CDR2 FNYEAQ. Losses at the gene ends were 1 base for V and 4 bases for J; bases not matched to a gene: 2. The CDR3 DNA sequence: TGTGCCAGCAGCTTAGGACTAGCGGGCCCAGATACGCAGTATTTT. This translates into CASSLGLAGPDTQYF.